This T cell receptor (beta chain) came from a study of T-cell memory formation after mild COVID-19. Study background: Among the donors, TCR clusters were largely specific to each donor.

V trimming: 3 bases; J trimming: 0 bases; junction bases outside the gene matches: 2. This CDR3 region has 15 residues. Germline V gene sequence: CDR1 KGHDR, CDR2 SFDVKD. In its sample, this clonotype was seen a few times. Its target is unknown. cDNA libraries for TCR alpha and TCR beta, carrying sample barcodes and UMIs, came from 5'RACE with constant-segment primers. Using its own MiXCR run on the 5' RACE reads, TCRdb lists one record per CDR3 protein. The sample shows fewer than 200,000 distinct CDR3 sequences, roughly 23% of them seen only once. Overall study results and limits: CD4+ clones that contracted lay mainly in CM and EM; CD8+ ones lay in EMRA.

The source is an adult woman who had mild COVID-19 (a few samples of this study predate the infection). Cell type and time point are not known. The source material was PBMCs or a T cell subset sorted from them (not recorded which). The rearrangement joins TRBV24-1 to TRBJ2-3; 7 bases are a match to TRBD2. For the CDR3, the DNA is TGTGCCACCAGTGATACGCGGGGGAGCACAGATACGCAGTATTTT. Its translation: CATSDTRGSTDTQYF.